This TCR beta chain was recovered during a study of CD8+ T cells in alopecia areata. Study-level results: Patients displayed less clarity in TCR sharing than mice, a finding possibly related to HLA. Many expanded lesional clones persisted in scalp and blood during tofacitinib treatment. Lesional scalp, notably in alopecia totalis/universalis, had clonality above that of normal scalp. Resident alphabeta T cells of normal skin are also sequenced in scalp samples.

V shed 4 bases and J shed 0 bases, with 6 bases lying between them. Germline-derived CDR1 and CDR2 are SQVTM and ANQGSEA. The CDR3 contains 12 residues. For this clone: Its antigen is undetermined.

Described treatment: oral pan-JAK inhibitor, 5-10 mg twice daily. Sequencing used cDNA as its template, made by extracting RNA and reverse transcribing it. Here immunoSEQ multiplex PCR was the method, and the copy in TCRdb shows in-frame clones only, minus some. The sample includes 150,000 to 200,000 clones, roughly 70% of them seen just once. The sequences come from CD4+ T cells sorted from blood, collected between weeks 49 and 50, from a patient treated with tofacitinib. The chain couples TRBV29-1 to TRBJ1-1; D is unresolved. The receptor was isolated from a human donor with alopecia areata. The CDR3 bases are TGCAGCGTTGGAGTTATGAACACTGAAGCTTTCTTT. Its protein is CSVGVMNTEAFF.